This is a list of T cell receptor beta chains from one sample in a study of cytomegalovirus exposure and HLA in healthy donors. Assay used: immunoSEQ multiplex PCR; TCRdb lists only in-frame clones, some missing. The data show fewer than 200,000 clones, approximately 72% seen once. Sequencing was carried out using PBMCs. The source of these receptors is a human donor in good health. CDR3s include the opening cysteine and the closing phenylalanine or tryptophan. Fields, in order: D gene, V gene, clone size, J gene, CDR3 DNA, CDR3 protein. D genes are given only for firm matches. Size values are once, few and many counts, or a class for expanded clones, and some rows have none.

d_call: .
v_call: TRBV7-9
clone_size: .
j_call: TRBJ1-1
cdr3_nt: TGTGCCAGCAGCCCAGGACATCTCATGAACACTGAAGCTTTCTTT
cdr3_aa: CASSPGHLMNTEAFF

d_call: TRBD1
v_call: TRBV4-1
clone_size: .
j_call: TRBJ1-2
cdr3_nt: TGCGCCAGCAGCCAAGTGGGAAGGAAGGGGGCTGGCTACCCCTTC
cdr3_aa: CASSQVGRKGAGYPF

d_call: .
v_call: TRBV9
clone_size: .
j_call: TRBJ2-3
cdr3_nt: TGTGCCACCTCCCAGGGTCCAGATACGCAGTATTTT
cdr3_aa: CATSQGPDTQYF

d_call: TRBD1
v_call: TRBV5-5
clone_size: .
j_call: TRBJ1-2
cdr3_nt: TGTGCCAGCAGCCCGGGACAGGGAGGATTCTATGGCTACACCTTC
cdr3_aa: CASSPGQGGFYGYTF

d_call: .
v_call: TRBV7-8
clone_size: .
j_call: TRBJ1-1
cdr3_nt: TGTGCCAGCAGCTTTCCGTCAAATACAAGAGAAGCTTTCTTT
cdr3_aa: CASSFPSNTREAFF

d_call: .
v_call: TRBV2
clone_size: .
j_call: TRBJ2-7
cdr3_nt: TGTGCCAGCAGTATCGCCTACGAGCAGTACTTC
cdr3_aa: CASSIAYEQYF

d_call: .
v_call: TRBV6-5
clone_size: .
j_call: TRBJ1-2
cdr3_nt: TGTGCCAGCAGTGGCACGACTCAACGAACCTATGGCTACACCTTC
cdr3_aa: CASSGTTQRTYGYTF

d_call: TRBD1
v_call: TRBV5-4
clone_size: .
j_call: TRBJ2-2
cdr3_nt: TGTGCCAGCAGCCAACTACAGGGGGCCACCGGGGAGCTGTTTTTT
cdr3_aa: CASSQLQGATGELFF

d_call: .
v_call: TRBV4-1
clone_size: .
j_call: TRBJ1-6
cdr3_nt: TGCGCCAGCAGCCAGCAAGAAGGGGGTTATAATTCACCCCTCCACTTT
cdr3_aa: CASSQQEGGYNSPLHF

d_call: TRBD1
v_call: TRBV27
clone_size: .
j_call: TRBJ2-1
cdr3_nt: TGTGCCAGCAGTCCGGGGACAGGGGTGGTGAATGAGCAGTTCTTC
cdr3_aa: CASSPGTGVVNEQFF

d_call: .
v_call: TRBV9
clone_size: .
j_call: TRBJ1-1
cdr3_nt: TGTGCCAGCAGCCCCCAGGGGACCTGTGAAGCTTTCTTT
cdr3_aa: CASSPQGTCEAFF

d_call: .
v_call: TRBV5-6
clone_size: .
j_call: TRBJ1-3
cdr3_nt: TGTGCCAGCAGCTTAGGCCCTCGGAGGTCAGGAAACACCATATATTTT
cdr3_aa: CASSLGPRRSGNTIYF

d_call: TRBD2
v_call: TRBV4-2
clone_size: .
j_call: TRBJ2-7
cdr3_nt: TGTGCCAGCAGCCAAGATCAGGGCGGGGGGCGTAACGAGCAGTACTTC
cdr3_aa: CASSQDQGGGRNEQYF

d_call: .
v_call: TRBV11-2
clone_size: few
j_call: TRBJ1-2
cdr3_nt: TGTGCCAGCAGTAGGACAGCCCGACAGGACAACTATGGCTACACCTTC
cdr3_aa: CASSRTARQDNYGYTF

d_call: .
v_call: TRBV4-3
clone_size: .
j_call: TRBJ1-2
cdr3_nt: TGCGCCAGCAGCCAAGACCGACAGAACTATGGCTACACCTTC
cdr3_aa: CASSQDRQNYGYTF

d_call: .
v_call: TRBV5-1
clone_size: .
j_call: TRBJ1-4
cdr3_nt: TGCGCCAGCAGCTTACGGGGGGCGGTAGAAGAAAAACTGTTTTTT
cdr3_aa: CASSLRGAVEEKLFF

d_call: TRBD1
v_call: TRBV18
clone_size: .
j_call: TRBJ1-5
cdr3_nt: TGTGCCAGCTCAGTTAGGGGGCATGAGCCCCAGCATTTT
cdr3_aa: CASSVRGHEPQHF

d_call: TRBD1
v_call: TRBV4-3
clone_size: .
j_call: TRBJ2-1
cdr3_nt: TGCGCCAGCAGCCAAGATCAGGACAGGTACAATGAGCAGTTCTTC
cdr3_aa: CASSQDQDRYNEQFF

d_call: .
v_call: TRBV12-5
clone_size: .
j_call: TRBJ2-7
cdr3_nt: TGTGCTAGTGTTAGGACAGAGAGTTACGAGCAGTACTTC
cdr3_aa: CASVRTESYEQYF

d_call: TRBD1
v_call: TRBV19
clone_size: .
j_call: TRBJ1-5
cdr3_nt: TGTGCCAGTAGTCCCGGGACAGCCATCAGCCCCCAGCATTTT
cdr3_aa: CASSPGTAISPQHF

d_call: TRBD1
v_call: TRBV27
clone_size: .
j_call: TRBJ1-5
cdr3_nt: TGTGCCAGCAGTTCATTGACAGGGAGCAGCAATCAGCCCCAGCATTTT
cdr3_aa: CASSSLTGSSNQPQHF

d_call: TRBD2
v_call: TRBV5-1
clone_size: .
j_call: TRBJ2-5
cdr3_nt: TGCGCCAGCAGCTTACCCTCGGGACTAGCGGGGTATGAGACCCAGTACTTC
cdr3_aa: CASSLPSGLAGYETQYF

d_call: TRBD1
v_call: TRBV6-6
clone_size: few
j_call: TRBJ1-2
cdr3_nt: TGTGCCAGCAGTTACGGAGGACAGGGACGTGGCTATGGCTACACCTTC
cdr3_aa: CASSYGGQGRGYGYTF

d_call: .
v_call: TRBV5-4
clone_size: .
j_call: TRBJ2-5
cdr3_nt: TGTGCCAGCAGCTCTGGTCGACGGGGAGGTACTCGCTCTCAGTACTTC
cdr3_aa: CASSSGRRGGTRSQYF

d_call: .
v_call: TRBV6-6
clone_size: .
j_call: TRBJ2-7
cdr3_nt: TGTGCCAGCAGGAAAGACAGCTTAGATGAGCAGTACTTC
cdr3_aa: CASRKDSLDEQYF

d_call: TRBD2
v_call: TRBV6-6
clone_size: few
j_call: TRBJ2-3
cdr3_nt: TGTGCCAGCAGTGGAGCGGGGGACACAGATACGCAGTATTTT
cdr3_aa: CASSGAGDTDTQYF

d_call: .
v_call: TRBV5-4
clone_size: .
j_call: TRBJ1-1
cdr3_nt: TGTGCCAGCAGCTTGGCCGAACTCTTGAACACTGAAGCTTTCTTT
cdr3_aa: CASSLAELLNTEAFF

d_call: .
v_call: TRBV11-3
clone_size: .
j_call: TRBJ2-7
cdr3_nt: TGTGCCAGCAGCTTAAAAGACAAGCCCTACGAGCAGTACTTC
cdr3_aa: CASSLKDKPYEQYF

d_call: TRBD2
v_call: TRBV2
clone_size: few
j_call: TRBJ2-2
cdr3_nt: TGTGCCAGCACGGGACTAGCGGGGGCCTCAGAAACCGGGGAGCTGTTTTTT
cdr3_aa: CASTGLAGASETGELFF

d_call: .
v_call: TRBV15
clone_size: .
j_call: TRBJ2-6
cdr3_nt: TGTGCCACCGGCCCGAGGTCTGGGGCCAACGTCCTGACTTTC
cdr3_aa: CATGPRSGANVLTF

d_call: TRBD2
v_call: TRBV13
clone_size: few
j_call: TRBJ2-5
cdr3_nt: TGTGCCAGCAGCCTCCATGGCGGGGGGCCGGAGACCCAGTACTTC
cdr3_aa: CASSLHGGGPETQYF

d_call: .
v_call: TRBV7-9
clone_size: .
j_call: TRBJ2-5
cdr3_nt: TGTGCCAGCAGCTTAGGGGGGGACAGTTTGACCCAGTACTTC
cdr3_aa: CASSLGGDSLTQYF

d_call: .
v_call: TRBV10-3
clone_size: few
j_call: TRBJ1-2
cdr3_nt: TGTGCCATCAGTAGGGAGGCGGGAGGCTACACCTTC
cdr3_aa: CAISREAGGYTF

d_call: TRBD1
v_call: TRBV4-1
clone_size: .
j_call: TRBJ1-6
cdr3_nt: TGCGCCAGCAGCCAAGCGGACAGGGGTAGTTCACCCCTCCACTTT
cdr3_aa: CASSQADRGSSPLHF

d_call: .
v_call: TRBV30
clone_size: once
j_call: TRBJ2-7
cdr3_nt: TGTGCCTGGAGTGTACGTGCAGGGGTCTACGAGCAGTACTTC
cdr3_aa: CAWSVRAGVYEQYF

d_call: .
v_call: TRBV5-4
clone_size: few
j_call: TRBJ1-1
cdr3_nt: TGTGCCAGCAGCTTGCATCCGACTACGAACACTGAAGCTTTCTTT
cdr3_aa: CASSLHPTTNTEAFF

d_call: .
v_call: TRBV10-3
clone_size: .
j_call: TRBJ2-3
cdr3_nt: TGTGCCACACTGTCGGGAGCTAACACAGATACGCAGTATTTT
cdr3_aa: CATLSGANTDTQYF

d_call: TRBD2
v_call: TRBV9
clone_size: few
j_call: TRBJ2-7
cdr3_nt: TGTGCCAGCAGCCCGACTAGCGGGGGATCCTACGAGCAGTACTTC
cdr3_aa: CASSPTSGGSYEQYF

d_call: .
v_call: TRBV7-9
clone_size: .
j_call: TRBJ1-1
cdr3_nt: TGTGCCAGCAGCTTAGTCCGGGGGAACACTGAAGCTTTCTTT
cdr3_aa: CASSLVRGNTEAFF

d_call: .
v_call: TRBV21-1
clone_size: once
j_call: TRBJ1-2
cdr3_nt: TGTGCCAGCAGCAAGCGCCATCCTGGCGGGGGGCTAGACTATGGCTACACCTTC
cdr3_aa: CASSKRHPGGGLDYGYTF